The 16 T cell receptor beta chains presented below share a single source sample, sequenced in a study of cytotoxic CD8 clonotypes in ibrutinib-treated CLL. Repertoires were generated with immunoSEQ multiplex PCR, while TCRdb's copy carries only in-frame clones and drops some. The sample yields some 81,000 clones, around 75% seen once. The source material was PBMCs, sampled after 12 months of ibrutinib treatment. These receptors came from a human donor with chronic lymphocytic leukemia.

This chain joins TRBV9 and TRBJ2-5; D is possibly TRBD1 (5 bases). Germline-derived CDR1 and CDR2 are SGDLS and YYNGEE. This CDR3 contains 13 residues. V lost 6 bases and J lost 1, with 10 bases in between. The CDR3 DNA reads as TGTGCCAGCAAGGGGCCCGGCCAAGAGACCCAGTACTTC. This translates into CASKGPGQETQYF.

This rearrangement joins TRBV2 to TRBJ1-5; 7 nucleotides line up with TRBD1. There are 14 residues in the CDR3. Per the germline V gene, CDR1 is SNHLY and CDR2 is FYNNEI. The V gene end was trimmed by 6 bases and the J gene end by 3 bases; junction bases not matched to a gene: 5. In DNA form, the CDR3 reads TGTGCCAGCAGGGGGGACAGCGCCAATCAGCCCCAGCATTTT. This translates into CASRGDSANQPQHF.

The chain links TRBV28 to TRBJ2-1; no clear D gene. This CDR3 contains 11 residues. Germline loops: CDR1 MDHEN, CDR2 SYDVKM. Trimming took off 4 bases at V and 8 bases at J, with 6 bases between the two ends. CDR3 loop: CASSSPHEQFF. DNA for the CDR3: TGTGCCAGCAGTTCGCCCCATGAGCAGTTCTTC.

The chain uses TRBV5-6 and TRBJ1-6; 11 bases align to TRBD1. This CDR3 comprises 19 residues. CDR1 and CDR2 from the germline V gene are SGHDT and YYEEEE. The ends lost 4 bases at V and 0 bases at J; junction bases unmatched: 9. The CDR3 sequence is CASSPRTGGGSSYNSPLHF. The CDR3 coding sequence is TGTGCCAGCAGCCCCAGGACAGGGGGCGGGAGCTCCTATAATTCACCCCTCCACTTT.

This chain joins TRBV7-2 and TRBJ1-1, with a weak D call TRBD1 (5 bases). This CDR3 region has 15 residues. Trimming pared 5 bases from V and 0 bases from J, leaving 13 bases between. CDR1 and CDR2 from the germline V gene are SGHTA and FQGNSA. In DNA, the CDR3 is TGTGCCAGCAGCACCCAGGGACGGATGAACACTGAAGCTTTCTTT. Its protein is CASSTQGRMNTEAFF.

The rearrangement uses TRBV28 and TRBJ2-4, with TRBD2 matching over 12 bases. There are 16 residues in the CDR3. Trimming at V came to 3 bases and at J to 7 bases, leaving 7 bases not matched to a gene. Germline CDR1 and CDR2: MDHEN and SYDVKM. The CDR3 coding sequence is TGTGCCAGCAGTTTTCTACTAGCGGGAGGCGGGAACATTCAGTACTTC. It specifies CASSFLLAGGGNIQYF.

The chain uses TRBV29-1 and TRBJ2-5; 9 bases match TRBD2. There are 13 residues in the CDR3. CDR1 is SQVTM and CDR2 is ANQGSEA in the germline V gene. The J segment lost 3 bases and the V segment lost 7 bases, leaving 6 bases of the junction unmatched. In nucleotides, the CDR3 is TGCAGCGGACGGGGACTAGCAAAAGAGACCCAGTACTTC. This codes for CSGRGLAKETQYF.

The chain has TRBV7-8 and TRBJ2-4, with a tentative D call TRBD1 (6 bases). V lost 0 bases, J lost 5 bases, and 17 bases lay in between. This CDR3 has 17 amino acids. Germline CDR1 and CDR2: SGHVS and FQNEAQ. The CDR3, as DNA: TGTGCCAGCAGCTTAGCGTACAGGGCTGGTCCCCAAAACATTCAGTACTTC. As protein: CASSLAYRAGPQNIQYF.

CDR3 loop: CASSPSNTDTQYF. CDR3 in DNA: TGTGCCAGTAGTCCGTCAAACACAGATACGCAGTATTTT. The V call is TRBV19, the J call TRBJ2-3; D is ambiguous. Germline CDR1 LNHDA, CDR2 SQIVND (reference sequence). V lost 5 bases and J lost 2, with 8 bases in between. The CDR3 covers 13 residues.

The genes are TRBV27 and TRBJ1-6, with 7 positions matching TRBD1. After removal of 7 bases from V and 9 bases from J, the junction contained 9 bases not matched to a gene. Germline-derived CDR1 and CDR2 are MNHEY and SMNVEV (reference sequence). There are 14 residues in the CDR3. The DNA of the CDR3 is TGTGCCAGCACTCGGCCTGCAGGGGGTTCACCCCTCCACTTT. The encoded protein is CASTRPAGGSPLHF.

This clone came up once. The chain has TRBV18 and TRBJ2-1; the match to TRBD1 covers 7 bases. The CDR3 contains 12 residues. J lost 10 bases, V lost 5 bases, and 5 bases had no gene match. Germline values: CDR1 KGHSH, CDR2 LQKENI. CDR3 loop: CASSDRVREQFF. Written as DNA, the CDR3 is TGTGCCAGCTCAGACAGGGTGCGCGAGCAGTTCTTC.

The sample holds many counts of this clone. Other DNA sequences in the sample encode the same CDR3. V is TRBV6-5 and J is TRBJ2-1; 14 positions match TRBD2. V lost 5 bases and J lost 8; bases outside the gene matches: 2. The CDR3 loop spans 14 amino acids. Germline V gene sequence: CDR1 MNHEY, CDR2 SVGAGI. The CDR3 nucleotides read TGTGCCAGCAGTACGACTAGCGGGAGGGATGAGCAGTTCTTC. Protein product: CASSTTSGRDEQFF.

The chain is built from TRBV6-5 and TRBJ2-7; D is unclear. This CDR3 comprises 12 residues. Trimming cost V 5 bases and J 3 bases, with 8 bases left between them. From germline, CDR1 is MNHEY and CDR2 SVGAGI. CDR3 bases: TGTGCCAGCAGTGACGGGCGCTACGAGCAGTACTTC. It translates to CASSDGRYEQYF.

The chain carries TRBV7-6 and TRBJ2-7, with 16 bases fitting TRBD2. From germline, CDR1 is SGHVS and CDR2 FNYEAQ. This CDR3 comprises 17 residues. With V trimmed by 5 bases and J by 6 bases, 10 bases remained unmatched. In DNA form, the CDR3 reads TGTGCCAGCAGCCCGGGACTAGCGGGAGGGCCTTCTGGCGAGCAGTACTTC. Its translation: CASSPGLAGGPSGEQYF.

The V gene is TRBV7-9, the J gene TRBJ2-5; D is possibly TRBD2 (6 bases). Per germline, CDR1 SEHNR and CDR2 FQNEAQ (reference sequence). There are 15 residues in the CDR3. Trimming left V 1 base short and J 5 bases short, with 14 bases between. CDR3 region: CASSLEGGVVETQYF. As DNA, the CDR3 is TGTGCCAGCAGCTTAGAGGGCGGGGTGGTGGAGACCCAGTACTTC. The full variable domain, rest sourced from reference TRBV7-9 and TRBJ2-5, is DTGVSQNPRHKITKRGQNVTFRCDPISEHNRLYWYRQTLGQGPEFLTYFQNEAQLEKSRLLSDRFSAERPKGSFSTLEIQRTEQGDSAMYLCASSLEGGVVETQYFGPGTRLLVL.

V usage is TRBV1 and J usage is TRBJ2-7; the table's D call of TRBD2 was not tested on the DNA. TRBV1 is tagged as a pseudogene. The CDR3 is 13 amino acids. The CDR3 nucleotides are TGCACCAGCAGCCACCTAGCGGAATACGAGCAGTACTTC. Amino acid sequence: CTSSHLAEYEQYF.